The clone carrying this T cell receptor (beta chain) was seen ten or more times. Its antigen remains unidentified. V lost 7 bases, J lost 2 bases, and 17 bases lay in between. The CDR3 runs to 14 residues. The germline V gene encodes CDR1 SQVTM and CDR2 ANQGSEA. The data stem from a study of human T cells and chemical hapten exposure. Study details: Patients' scalps got diphenylcyclopropenone weekly throughout the approximately 23-week study.

Study-level points and caveats: Among expanded TCRs, significantly more large CDR3 similarity clusters formed than among controls.

As to time point: pre-sensitization, week 0. Treatment given: therapeutic diphenylcyclopropenone sensitization with weekly scalp DPC. One entry per CDR3 protein, called by TCRdb with MiXCR from the RACE reads. The table shows 95,000 to 150,000 distinct CDR3 sequences, with approximately 12% occurring only once. The receptor comes from a woman aged 18-29 years with alopecia areata. Some clones in this sample may be carry-over from other donors' samples. The V call is TRBV29-1, the J call TRBJ2-5; possible D gene TRBD2, 6 bases. Sequenced here: whole blood, sampled in connection with sensitization to the hapten diphenylcyclopropenone (DPC). Here the CDR3 DNA reads TGCAGCGCCATGGGACTTTCGACTCAAGAGACCCAGTACTTC. Translated, it gives CSAMGLSTQETQYF.